The 27 T cell receptor beta chains listed next were all sequenced from one sample in a study of Ad26.COV2.S vaccination and SARS-CoV-2 variants. TCRdb keeps only in-frame clones here, not all; method: immunoSEQ multiplex PCR. The profile shows 430,000 or so clones, around 90% of them singletons. Treatment defined: around 19 received Ad26.COV2.S at low or high dose, single or two shots; 5 received placebo; per-sample allocation not given. Day 63 after the first injection of vaccine or placebo was the sampling time. Source: peripheral blood, taken in a trial of Ad26.COV2.S vaccine versus placebo. The receptor set was obtained from a person aged 18-60 years who received the Ad26.COV2.S COVID-19 vaccine or a placebo.

CDR3 sequence reads: CASSQDGGGSTDTQYF. In DNA form, the CDR3 reads TGTGCCAGCAGCCAAGATGGTGGGGGTAGCACAGATACGCAGTATTTT. This chain links TRBV4-2 with TRBJ2-3; D is perhaps TRBD1 or TRBD2 (5 bases each). CDR3 length equals 16 residues. With 0 bases removed from V and 0 bases from J, the gap between germline ends came to 10 bases. Germline V lookup: CDR1 LGHNA, CDR2 YNFKEQ.

The J gene is TRBJ1-1, the V gene TRBV5-5; possibly TRBD1 for D (5 bases). Germline assignment: CDR1 SGHKS and CDR2 YYEKEE (reference sequence). V lost 4 bases, J lost 2 bases, and 18 bases lay in between. The length of the CDR3 is 16 residues. CDR3 nucleotide sequence: TGTGCCAGCAGCCGGGGAAGTATGCAGGGAAACACTGAAGCTTTCTTT. Its translation is CASSRGSMQGNTEAFF.

The V gene is TRBV7-8, the J gene TRBJ1-4; the D gene is possibly TRBD1 (5 bases). Trimming stripped 8 bases from V and 7 bases from J, with 17 bases between. The CDR3 length is 14 residues. Germline CDR1 SGHVS, CDR2 FQNEAQ. The CDR3 reads CASGDLEMAEKLFF. CDR3 nucleotide sequence: TGTGCCAGCGGGGACCTCGAGATGGCTGAAAAACTGTTTTTT.

The chain recombines TRBV3-1 (or the pseudogene TRBV3-2) with TRBJ1-2; a weak D match, TRBD1 (6 bases). The CDR3 has 14 residues. The germline V gene has CDR1 LGHDT and CDR2 YNNKEL (reference sequence). V gave up 5 bases and J gave up 8 bases, with 18 bases separating them. DNA for the CDR3: TGTGCCAGCAGCTACGACACCGGGACAATCGGCTACACCTTC. It yields the protein CASSYDTGTIGYTF.

The chain uses TRBV14 and TRBJ2-1; D is uncertain. Trimming shortened V by 0 bases and J by 9 bases, and 12 bases separated the two germline ends. The CDR3 is 14 residues long. In germline, CDR1 is SGHDN, CDR2 FVKESK. Written as DNA, the CDR3 is TGTGCCAGCAGCCAAGATCCATACGGGTTTGAGCAGTTCTTC. It translates to CASSQDPYGFEQFF.

The gene calls are TRBV5-4 and TRBJ2-1; D is perhaps TRBD1 (5 bases). CDR3 size: 11 residues. Germline V gene sequence: CDR1 SGHNT, CDR2 YYREEE (reference sequence). The V gene lost 0 bases and the J gene lost 10 bases, with 5 bases spanning the gap. CDR3 protein: CASSLEGEQFF. CDR3 nucleotide sequence: TGTGCCAGCAGCTTGGAGGGGGAGCAGTTCTTC.

The chain recombines TRBV28 with TRBJ2-1, with 13 bases identical to TRBD2. Germline CDR1 and CDR2: MDHEN and SYDVKM. The CDR3 runs to 15 residues. V shed 4 bases and J 8 bases; nucleotides not matched to a gene: 5. DNA for the CDR3: TGTGCCAGCAGTTCTTGGACTAGCGGGAGCCATGAGCAGTTCTTC. The encoded protein is CASSSWTSGSHEQFF.

The V and J genes are TRBV4-2 and TRBJ1-5; D might be TRBD1 (5 bases). The V gene's germline CDR1 is LGHNA and CDR2 YNFKEQ. The V end was cut by 3 bases, the J end by 4 bases, with 16 bases between. This CDR3 spans 16 amino acids. The CDR3 DNA is TGTGCCAGCAGCCATCAGGGCGGCATTCCGAATCAGCCCCAGCATTTT. It yields the protein CASSHQGGIPNQPQHF.

The chain combines TRBV6-5 with TRBJ1-5, with a tentative D call TRBD1 (5 bases). V was pared by 2 bases and J by 6 bases, with 11 bases between. The CDR3 loop spans 14 amino acids. Germline CDR1 reads MNHEY; CDR2 reads SVGAGI. The CDR3 DNA reads as TGTGCCAGCAGTTACAGGGGTTCGGGTCAGCCCCAGCATTTT. It encodes CASSYRGSGQPQHF.

This clone was detected once. The rearrangement uses TRBV6-1 and TRBJ2-2; 7 bases are shared with TRBD2. Trimming at V came to 3 bases and at J to 6 bases, leaving 10 bases not matched to a gene. Germline loops: CDR1 MNHNS, CDR2 SASEGT. This CDR3 has 16 amino acids. For the CDR3, the DNA is TGTGCCAGCAGTGAGATCGGCGGGAGAGGGGCCGGGGAGCTGTTTTTT. Translation gives CASSEIGGRGAGELFF.

The chain recombines TRBV7-2 with TRBJ1-1; TRBD1 is a possible D gene (5 bases). The germline gives CDR1 SGHTA, CDR2 FQGNSA. Between the trimmed V and J ends, which lost 2 bases and 5 bases, there was a span of 15 bases. The CDR3 spans 15 residues. The CDR3 DNA is TGTGCCAGCAGCTTACTAGCCAGGGTGGGTACTGAAGCTTTCTTT. Translated: CASSLLARVGTEAFF.

This clone occurred a few times. The chain recombines TRBV5-4 with TRBJ2-5, with 10 bases identical to TRBD1. The CDR3 runs 15 residues. Germline V gene data show CDR1 as SGHNT and CDR2 as YYREEE (reference sequence). V gave up 2 bases and J gave up 5 bases; unmatched junction bases: 6. CDR3 nucleotide sequence: TGTGCCAGCAGCTTCCGGACAGGGGGTGTTGAGACCCAGTACTTC. This gives the protein CASSFRTGGVETQYF.

The chain links TRBV5-4 to TRBJ2-7; D ambiguous. This CDR3 is built from 14 residues. Germline V lookup: CDR1 SGHNT, CDR2 YYREEE (reference sequence). The V gene lost 0 bases and the J gene lost 2 bases, with 9 bases spanning the gap. As DNA, the CDR3 is TGTGCCAGCAGCTTGGTACAGAACCCCTACGAGCAGTACTTC. It codes for CASSLVQNPYEQYF.

The chain employs TRBV7-2 and TRBJ1-3, with D possibly matching TRBD1 (6 bases). In germline, CDR1 is SGHTA, CDR2 FQGNSA. The CDR3 is 17 residues long. The V gene lost 2 bases and the J gene lost 4 bases, with 18 bases spanning the gap. The CDR3 coding sequence is TGTGCCAGCAGCTTAAGTCTAGGGGGGGCCGACGGAAACACCATATATTTT. It specifies CASSLSLGGADGNTIYF.

CDR3 in amino acids: CASSEGQGVDTQYF. In DNA form, the CDR3 reads TGCGCCAGCAGTGAGGGGCAGGGGGTCGATACGCAGTATTTT. The chain combines TRBV10-1 with TRBJ2-3; TRBD1 agrees at 7 bases. Germline trimming cut 2 bases from V and 6 bases from J; bases unmatched to any gene: 5. This CDR3 is built from 14 residues. Germline CDR1 and CDR2: WNHNN and SYGVQD (reference sequence).

This chain uses TRBV6-5 with TRBJ2-2, with a possible D match to TRBD2 (6 bases). The ends were cut back, 7 bases at V and 4 bases at J, with 13 bases in the middle. The CDR3 extends over 14 amino acids. Germline CDR1 MNHEY, CDR2 SVGAGI. CDR3 sequence reads: CASTRDLSTGELFF. As DNA, the CDR3 is TGTGCCAGCACCCGGGACTTATCCACCGGGGAGCTGTTTTTT.

CDR3: CASTSTPDRASYEQYF. For the CDR3, the DNA is TGCGCCAGCACCTCGACCCCGGACAGGGCTTCCTACGAGCAGTACTTC. The chain combines TRBV5-1 with TRBJ2-7; 8 nucleotides align to TRBD1. Germline V lookup: CDR1 SGHRS, CDR2 YFSETQ. The CDR3 covers 16 residues. The V gene end was trimmed by 6 bases and the J gene end by 1 base; junction bases not matched to a gene: 12.

J is TRBJ1-2 and V is TRBV10-3; D unresolved. CDR1 ENHRY and CDR2 SYGVKD come from the germline V gene. The CDR3 length is 15 residues. With 5 bases removed from V and 0 bases from J, the gap between germline ends came to 13 bases. The CDR3 coding sequence is TGTGCCATCAGTCCCCATGGGGTAGCTAACTATGGCTACACCTTC. This translates into CAISPHGVANYGYTF.

The chain is built from TRBV19 and TRBJ1-1, with 10 bases aligning to TRBD1. This CDR3 has 10 amino acids. With 9 bases clipped from V and 10 bases from J, the junction kept 2 bases outside the gene matches. Germline loops: CDR1 LNHDA, CDR2 SQIVND (reference sequence). The CDR3 loop reads CASGQGGAFF. CDR3 DNA sequence: TGTGCCAGCGGACAGGGGGGAGCTTTCTTT. Filled out from reference TRBV19 and TRBJ1-1, the complete variable domain reads DGGITQSPKYLFRKEGQNVTLSCEQNLNHDAMYWYRQDPGQGLRLIYYSQIVNDFQKGDIAEGYSVSREKKESFPLTVTSAQKNPTAFYLCASGQGGAFFGQGTRLTVV.

This chain connects TRBV5-4 to TRBJ2-7; 7 nucleotides agree with TRBD1. Germline V lookup: CDR1 SGHNT, CDR2 YYREEE (reference sequence). The CDR3 is 17 residues long. V lost 0 bases to trimming and J lost 2 bases; unmatched junction nucleotides: 11. CDR3: CASSLVGTEVDPYEQYF. DNA of the CDR3: TGTGCCAGCAGCTTGGTGGGGACAGAAGTCGACCCCTACGAGCAGTACTTC.

The chain joins TRBV30 to TRBJ2-3; D is undetermined. The CDR3 has 15 amino acids. V lost 0 bases to trimming and J lost 3 bases, with 13 bases between them. Looked up from germline, CDR1 is GTSNPN and CDR2 is SVGIG (reference sequence). CDR3 nucleotide sequence: TGTGCCTGGAGTGTCGGGCACCGCGAGACAGATACGCAGTATTTT. Its protein is CAWSVGHRETDTQYF.

This rearrangement joins TRBV28 to TRBJ1-5, with D possibly TRBD1 on 5 matching bases. This CDR3 has 13 amino acids. The V gene lost 5 bases and the J gene lost 2 bases, with 7 bases spanning the gap. The germline gives CDR1 MDHEN, CDR2 SYDVKM. The CDR3 reads CASSGGGNQPQHF. The CDR3 nucleotides read TGTGCCAGCAGTGGAGGGGGCAATCAGCCCCAGCATTTT.

V usage is TRBV7-7 and J usage is TRBJ2-3, with D possibly TRBD2 on 7 matching bases. Germline CDR1 and CDR2: SSHAT and FNYEAQ (reference sequence). V lost 1 base and J 7 bases, leaving 18 bases between the germline ends. This CDR3 has 16 amino acids. The CDR3 reads CASSLGVGGGQNTQYF. CDR3 sequence (DNA): TGTGCCAGCAGCTTAGGAGTGGGAGGGGGACAAAATACGCAGTATTTT.

V and J are TRBV5-1 and TRBJ2-5, with TRBD1 matching over 9 bases. The V and J ends lost 0 bases and 2 bases, in that order; junction bases with no gene match: 8. This CDR3 has 17 residues. The germline V gene encodes CDR1 SGHRS and CDR2 YFSETQ. The CDR3 region is CASSLGVRTGEQETQYF. Written as DNA, the CDR3 is TGCGCCAGCAGCTTGGGAGTACGGACAGGGGAACAAGAGACCCAGTACTTC.

The rearrangement links TRBV4-1 to TRBJ2-4; 10 bases match TRBD1. V lost 3 bases, J lost 8 bases, and 10 bases stayed unmatched. CDR1 is MGHRA, CDR2 YSYEKL, per germline. The CDR3 spans 16 residues. CDR3 sequence: CASSQDPGTGDDIQYF. Here the CDR3 DNA reads TGCGCCAGCAGCCAGGACCCAGGGACAGGGGATGACATTCAGTACTTC.

The rearrangement joins TRBV6-1 to TRBJ1-1, with D maybe TRBD1 (5 bases). Trimming removed 0 bases at V and 3 bases at J, with 5 bases between. The length of the CDR3 is 13 residues. The germline V gene has CDR1 MNHNS and CDR2 SASEGT. In DNA form, the CDR3 reads TGTGCCAGCAGTGAAGCGGGGCACACTGAAGCTTTCTTT. As protein: CASSEAGHTEAFF.

This chain uses TRBV29-1 with TRBJ2-2; D could derive from TRBD1 or TRBD2 (5 bases each). V was trimmed by 2 bases and J by 6 bases, leaving 10 bases between them. Looked up from germline, CDR1 is SQVTM and CDR2 is ANQGSEA. CDR3 length: 13 amino acids. The CDR3, as DNA: TGCAGCGTTGAAAGAGGGGAAGCCGGGGAGCTGTTTTTT. It translates to CSVERGEAGELFF.